This paragraph reports one TCR beta chain. The data originate from a study of molecular identifiers for immune sequencing clone quantification. Overall study: Replicates involved a five-way split of RNA from around 20,000 or 100,000 naive CD8 cells, with sequencing of four.

Naive CD8 library inputs spanned roughly 17,000 to 1,100,000 sorted cells and 10%, 30% or 50% RNA. TCRdb reanalysed the PCR reads using MiXCR and keeps one entry per CDR3 protein. The sample consists of around 65,000 distinct CDR3 sequences, less than 20% of them appearing once. The origin of this receptor is a human donor in good health. Some libraries in this study had Jurkat cell RNA spiked in. The sequencing sample was made of naive CD8+ T cells from blood, with Jurkat cell RNA spiked in. Subset described: FACS-sorted CD8+CD4-CCR7+CD45RA+ naive T cells.

In DNA, the CDR3 is TGTGCCAGCAGCTTTAGCCGGGTAGCGGGAGCGTACGAGCAGTACTTC. Translating it yields CASSFSRVAGAYEQYF. The chain has TRBV7-9 and TRBJ2-7, with 9 bases identical to TRBD2. From germline, CDR1 is SEHNR and CDR2 FQNEAQ (reference sequence). The CDR3 is 16 residues long. With V trimmed by 3 bases and J by 4 bases, 10 bases remained unmatched.